This T cell receptor (beta chain) emerged from a study of neurological immune-mediated disorders (dated by TCRdb to between 2017 and 2020). Regarding the study in general: Among the 35 or so multiple sclerosis patients, around 31 had relapsing-remitting MS and 3 had secondary progressive MS. Alongside PBMC samples, the set of 80 to 130 TCR-beta libraries contained longitudinal samples, technical triplicates, and paired CD4+ and CD8+ T-cell subsets that had been sorted. Of the roughly 71 subjects in the cohort, about 14 were HAM/TSP patients, roughly 35 were multiple sclerosis patients, and some 20 were healthy controls. Using UMI-based sequencing, the study compared peripheral blood TCR-beta repertoires from patients with HTLV-I-associated myelopathy (HAM/TSP), patients with multiple sclerosis, and healthy controls.

From a lookup of the germline V gene, CDR1 and CDR2 are ENHRY and SYGVKD. The germline V end is reduced by 4 bases and the J end by 2 bases; junction bases left unmatched: 0. The CDR3 goes from the cysteine to the phenylalanine over 13 residues. Just CDR3 DNA is preserved here, 39 bases in frame from base 1. This clonotype was picked up many times. The antigen it recognizes is unknown. There are no base qualities to consult, and no much larger clone falls within one base. cDNA synthesis used template-switch 5'RACE with a primer carrying a 10-nucleotide random unique molecular identifier tagging each TCR transcript. Every sequencing run yielded over 180 million TCR-beta sequences covering 15-18 subjects. The RNeasy kit was used to extract total RNA. The KAPA Real-time Library Amplification kit was used to amplify TCR-beta VDJ regions with primers targeting the TCR constant region and the 5'RACE anchor. Sample indexes and Illumina adaptors were added in a first PCR, after which library yield was increased in a second PCR. After purification with Ampure beads, the TCR product of roughly 650 bp was size-selected on a 2% E-gel SizeSelection system. Before pooling, library quality was assessed on a Bioanalyzer, concentration was determined with Qubit, and library quantification was performed with the Kapa Library Quantification kit. An Illumina HiSeq 2500 sequenced the libraries paired-end 2 x 150 bp. To increase sequence diversity, about 25-31% phiX was spiked into each library pool. As for how the authors treated the data: Quality-filtered reads were processed with the UMI-based MiGEC pipeline, which removed over 80% of raw TCR sequences during error correction. IMGT germline references were used for alignment of VDJ genes, and clonotypes were defined by a unique CDR3 amino acid sequence together with V-J genes. Clonal expansion, Shannon diversity and CDR3 relatedness were evaluated with VDJtools (CalcPairwiseDistances, ClusterSamples), while phylogenetic trees were built in CLCbio workbench. Expanded clones were defined as having at least 8 unique UMIs, based on coefficient-of-variation modelling across technical triplicates. The raw public data were reprocessed by TCRdb itself: fastp quality trimming at Q25, MiXCR clonotype calling, in-frame beta chains only. Each CDR3 protein appears once, grouped with its most common genes and DNA. For this entry, the V and J calls and clone size follow TCRdb and not the study's own pipeline. Across this sample there are about 74,000 distinct CDR3 sequences, with around 5.5% seen only once. Jointly, the top ten make up 7.4% of the sample.

For the unsorted PBMC libraries, 2 million PBMCs were stored in RNAlater at -80 degrees C until RNA extraction and were used to generate the libraries. The multiple sclerosis patients were enrolled in a US clinical protocol that evaluated disease progression with magnetic resonance imaging. PBMCs were separated from peripheral blood using Ficoll-Hypaque density gradient centrifugation and then cryopreserved in liquid nitrogen. Broader findings and caveats from the paper: The MS cluster was not associated with any clinical or MRI features, and the authors stated that larger cohorts are needed. In phylogenetic analysis, the repertoires of 18 of 34 MS patients grouped into a cluster of related CDR3 sequences, which suggests a possible signature at the repertoire level. TCR clonal expansion was highest in HAM/TSP patients and lowest in MS patients, with MS patients falling below even healthy controls. No identical CDR3 amino acid sequences were found to be shared among expanded clones across subjects, suggesting that TCR-beta repertoires were private in all groups.

This clonotype originated in a man aged 18-30 years with multiple sclerosis. Sequenced: PBMCs. The chain couples TRBV10-3 to TRBJ1-2, with 8 middle bases fitting TRBD1. In nucleotides, the sequence is TGTGCCATCAGTGGGACAGGGAACTATGGCTACACCTTC. Its protein is CAISGTGNYGYTF.